These T cell receptor beta chains were read from a single sample in a study of Tregs in tolerant kidney transplant recipients. Profiled with immunoSEQ multiplex PCR; TCRdb holds only in-frame clones, not every one. The sample shows about 120,000 clones, roughly 92% of them seen only once. Input material: CD4+ T cells from blood. The receptors were sampled from a human donor in good health. Both conserved end residues are part of each CDR3. The order of the fields is J gene, D gene, clone size, V gene, CDR3 protein, CDR3 DNA. A D gene is named only where the DNA matches it firmly. Only some rows state a clone size, as once, few, many or a class for expanded clones.

>TRBJ2-1|TRBD2|NA|TRBV11-1
CASSFSAGVYNEQFF
TGTGCCAGCAGCTTTTCAGCGGGGGTCTACAATGAGCAGTTCTTC
>TRBJ2-5|NA|NA|TRBV6-5
CASSRGRGYQETQYF
TGTGCCAGCAGCCGGGGCCGGGGGTACCAAGAGACCCAGTACTTC
>TRBJ1-1|NA|NA|TRBV11-2
CASSPALTGSEAFF
TGTGCCAGCAGCCCCGCCCTGACCGGGTCTGAAGCTTTCTTT
>TRBJ2-7|TRBD1|NA|TRBV18
CASSPPTGMDEQYF
TGTGCCAGCTCACCACCGACAGGGATGGACGAGCAGTACTTC
>TRBJ1-2|NA|NA|TRBV6-4
CASSDRYYGYTF
TGTGCCAGCAGTGACAGATACTATGGCTACACCTTC
>TRBJ2-3|NA|NA|TRBV2
CASSDNNGRVDTQYF
TGTGCCAGCAGTGATAATAATGGTCGAGTGGATACGCAGTATTTT
>TRBJ2-2|NA|NA|TRBV2
CASRTDANTGELFF
TGTGCCAGCAGGACAGACGCGAACACCGGGGAGCTGTTTTTT
>TRBJ2-5|NA|NA|TRBV30
CAWSSTGGGETQYF
TGTGCCTGGAGTTCTACGGGGGGCGGCGAGACCCAGTACTTC
>TRBJ1-6|TRBD1|NA|TRBV27
CASSLYPPGQGRKSPLHF
TGTGCCAGCAGCTTATACCCTCCGGGACAGGGGAGAAAATCACCCCTCCACTTT
>TRBJ1-2|NA|NA|TRBV7-3
CASRYGYTF
TGTGCCAGCAGGTATGGCTACACCTTC
>TRBJ2-3|TRBD2|NA|TRBV18
CASSQTSGGADTQYF
TGTGCCAGCTCACAGACTAGCGGGGGTGCAGATACGCAGTATTTT
>TRBJ1-1|NA|NA|TRBV19
CASSRPSTSLNTEAFF
TGTGCCAGTAGTAGACCCTCGACAAGCTTGAACACTGAAGCTTTCTTT
>TRBJ2-3|TRBD2|NA|TRBV10-3
CAISAGTSGTDTQYF
TGTGCCATCAGTGCCGGGACTAGCGGTACAGATACGCAGTATTTT
>TRBJ2-2|NA|NA|TRBV11-2
CASSLDLNYIVSGELFF
TGTGCCAGCAGCTTAGATCTAAACTATATCGTAAGCGGGGAGCTGTTTTTT
>TRBJ2-5|TRBD1|NA|TRBV7-3
CASSSTGEEETQYF
TGTGCCAGCAGCTCGACAGGGGAGGAAGAGACCCAGTACTTC
>TRBJ2-5|NA|NA|TRBV11-2
CASSRGSQETQYF
TGTGCCAGCAGCCGCGGGTCACAAGAGACCCAGTACTTC
>TRBJ1-1|NA|NA|TRBV6-5
CASTLGANTEAFF
TGTGCCAGCACCCTGGGTGCTAACACTGAAGCTTTCTTT
>TRBJ1-1|NA|few|TRBV5-1
CASSLETGGRTEAFF
TGCGCCAGCAGCTTGGAGACCGGGGGTCGCACTGAAGCTTTCTTT
>TRBJ1-5|NA|NA|TRBV5-5
CASSPVGGDQPQHF
TGTGCCAGCAGCCCGGTGGGGGGTGATCAGCCCCAGCATTTT
>TRBJ1-3|TRBD1|NA|TRBV7-2
CASSNRGSGNTIYF
TGTGCCAGCAGCAACAGGGGCTCTGGAAACACCATATATTTT
>TRBJ1-2|NA|NA|TRBV19
CASRERGANYGYTF
TGTGCCAGCCGTGAAAGGGGGGCTAACTATGGCTACACCTTC
>TRBJ1-1|TRBD1|NA|TRBV7-6
CASSLAADRGSEAFF
TGTGCCAGCAGCTTAGCCGCGGACAGGGGATCCGAAGCTTTCTTT
>TRBJ1-4|TRBD1|once|TRBV7-2
CASSSRGGREEKLFF
TGTGCCAGCAGCTCCAGGGGGGGCAGGGAGGAAAAACTGTTTTTT
>TRBJ1-5|NA|NA|TRBV5-6
CASSRRGNQPQHF
TGTGCCAGCAGCCGCCGGGGCAATCAGCCCCAGCATTTT
>TRBJ1-5|NA|NA|TRBV9
CASSVGGGNNQPQHF
TGTGCCAGCAGCGTAGGTGGGGGGAACAATCAGCCCCAGCATTTT
>TRBJ2-7|NA|NA|TRBV6-5
CASSPRGGRGREQYF
TGTGCCAGCAGCCCCAGGGGGGGGCGAGGGCGCGAGCAGTACTTC
>TRBJ2-7|NA|NA|TRBV5-6
CASSLAGGNPATCEQYF
TGTGCCAGCAGCTTGGCCGGAGGGAACCCGGCGACCTGCGAGCAGTACTTC
>TRBJ2-1|TRBD2|NA|TRBV7-9
CASSSGTSVYNEQFF
TGTGCCAGCAGCTCCGGGACTAGCGTTTACAATGAGCAGTTCTTC
>TRBJ1-1|TRBD1|NA|TRBV14
CASSQRQGRNTEAFF
TGTGCCAGCAGCCAAAGACAGGGCAGGAACACTGAAGCTTTCTTT
>TRBJ2-7|NA|NA|TRBV7-2
CASSSRGATAYEQYF
TGTGCCAGCAGCTCTAGGGGGGCAACAGCCTACGAGCAGTACTTC
>TRBJ1-2|NA|NA|TRBV5-1
CASSLGLQGGYTF
TGCGCCAGCAGCTTGGGACTTCAGGGGGGCTACACCTTC
>TRBJ2-7|TRBD1|NA|TRBV27
CASSPLDRGRDSHEQYF
TGTGCCAGCAGTCCACTGGACAGGGGGCGAGACAGCCACGAGCAGTACTTC
>TRBJ2-3|NA|NA|TRBV29-1
CSVGRQGRADTQYF
TGCAGCGTTGGTCGGCAGGGGAGGGCAGATACGCAGTATTTT
>TRBJ1-1|NA|NA|TRBV5-1
CASSLEGGRNTEAFF
TGCGCCAGCAGCTTGGAGGGTGGCCGGAACACTGAAGCTTTCTTT
>TRBJ2-5|TRBD1|NA|TRBV4-1
CASSHPGQRGWTQYF
TGCGCCAGCAGCCATCCGGGACAGAGGGGTTGGACCCAGTACTTC
>TRBJ1-1|TRBD1|NA|TRBV5-1
CASSLSGTVNTEAFF
TGCGCCAGCAGCTTGTCGGGGACAGTGAACACTGAAGCTTTCTTT
>TRBJ1-3|NA|NA|TRBV29-1
CSVGATAGNTIYF
TGCAGCGTGGGGGCCACGGCGGGAAACACCATATATTTT
>TRBJ1-6|NA|NA|TRBV27
CASSFRRRASYNSPLHF
TGTGCCAGCAGTTTTCGCCGACGAGCCTCCTATAATTCACCCCTCCACTTT